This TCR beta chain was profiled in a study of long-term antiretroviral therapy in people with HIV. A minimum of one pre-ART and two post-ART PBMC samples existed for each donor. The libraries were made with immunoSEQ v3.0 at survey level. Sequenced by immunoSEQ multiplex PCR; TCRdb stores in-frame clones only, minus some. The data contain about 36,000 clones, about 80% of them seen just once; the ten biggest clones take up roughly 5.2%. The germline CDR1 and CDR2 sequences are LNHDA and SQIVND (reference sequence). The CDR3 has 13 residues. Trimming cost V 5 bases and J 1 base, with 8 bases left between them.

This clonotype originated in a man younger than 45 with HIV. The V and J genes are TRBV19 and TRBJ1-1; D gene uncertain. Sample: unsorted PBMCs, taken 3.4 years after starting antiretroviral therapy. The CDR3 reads CASSLVGNTEAFF. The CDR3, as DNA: TGTGCCAGTAGTTTGGTGGGGAACACTGAAGCTTTCTTT. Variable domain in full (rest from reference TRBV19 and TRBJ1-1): DGGITQSPKYLFRKEGQNVTLSCEQNLNHDAMYWYRQDPGQGLRLIYYSQIVNDFQKGDIAEGYSVSREKKESFPLTVTSAQKNPTAFYLCASSLVGNTEAFFGQGTRLTVV.